This T cell receptor beta chain is drawn from a study of blood T cell repertoires in COVID-19. Study-wide context: Some COVID-19 samples were acute and others convalescent; all came from the United States, Italy and Spain. PBMCs, B-cell-depleted T cells, or T cells were the source of the cDNA or gDNA that made up the material.

After removal of 6 bases from V and 8 bases from J, the junction contained 6 bases not matched to a gene. Germline V gene data show CDR1 as SQVTM and CDR2 as ANQGSEA. CDR3 length equals 13 residues. Per the original methods: Reference gene primer amplification gave estimated nucleated cell counts. Libraries were prepared by immunoSEQ multiplex PCR; TCRdb keeps only in-frame clonotypes and omits some of them. The V and J calls and clone size are taken from that table; D and trimming were inferred from the DNA. Here the sample spans over 20,000 clones, 81% being singletons. This rearrangement joins TRBV29-1 to TRBJ1-6; 8 bases fit TRBD1. This sequence was found in a man in his sixties or seventies with acute or convalescent COVID-19. Input material: peripheral blood. CDR3 sequence: CSVATGVDSPLHF. Written as DNA, the CDR3 is TGCAGCGTAGCGACAGGGGTCGATTCACCCCTCCACTTT.